This entry lists 31 T cell receptor beta chains sequenced from one sample in a study of shared clonotypes between healthy human individuals. Positive CCR7 selection of CD45RO-negative cells yielded the naive CD8 cells, and terminally differentiated effector memory CD45RA+ cells were excluded. Profiling relied on immunoSEQ multiplex PCR, and the TCRdb table lists in-frame clones only, not all of them. The repertoire holds 500,000 to 700,000 clones, with about 95% as singletons. The sample consisted of naive CD8+ T cells sorted from blood. These receptors were collected from a woman aged 25 to 39 in good health.

The genes are TRBV6-6 and TRBJ2-2; the D gene is possibly TRBD2 (6 bases). This CDR3 is 16 amino acids long. Trimming cost V 5 bases and J 4 bases, with 17 bases left between them. Germline lookup yields CDR1 MNHNY and CDR2 SVGAGI (reference sequence). CDR3 bases: TGTGCCAGCAGTACTCGGAGTGGGGGAGGCACCGGGGAGCTGTTTTTT. This encodes CASSTRSGGGTGELFF.

This chain connects TRBV11-1 to TRBJ2-7; D remains unclear. The CDR3 contains 14 residues. From germline, CDR1 is SGHAT and CDR2 FQDESV (reference sequence). V lost 8 bases to trimming and J lost 2 bases, with 16 bases between them. The DNA for the CDR3 is TGTGCCAGCCGACCACCGGGCGCCACCTACGAGCAGTACTTC. It codes for CASRPPGATYEQYF. The complete variable domain, with remaining parts taken from reference TRBV11-1 and TRBJ2-7, reads EAEVAQSPRYKITEKSQAVAFWCDPISGHATLYWYRQILGQGPELLVQFQDESVVDDSQLPKDRFSAERLKGVDSTLKIQPAELGDSAMYLCASRPPGATYEQYFGPGTRLTVT.

The chain recombines TRBV7-9 with TRBJ2-7; D may be TRBD1 (6 bases). Germline V gene sequence: CDR1 SEHNR, CDR2 FQNEAQ (reference sequence). Trimming shortened V by 5 bases and J by 2 bases, and 16 bases separated the two germline ends. The CDR3 is 15 residues long. The CDR3 nucleotides are TGTGCCAGCAGCCCACCCACCGGGACAACCTACGAGCAGTACTTC. Translation: CASSPPTGTTYEQYF.

This chain connects TRBV7-9 to TRBJ2-7; D gene unclear. The CDR3 runs to 10 residues. The germline V gene encodes CDR1 SEHNR and CDR2 FQNEAQ (reference sequence). Trimming cost V 3 bases and J 9 bases, with 6 bases left between them. The CDR3 sequence: CASSLVWQYF. The CDR3 coding sequence is TGTGCCAGCAGCTTGGTGTGGCAGTACTTC.

The CDR3 bases are TGTGCCACCAGCAGCCCGGGCCCGATCCAGCCCCAGCATTTT. Its translation: CATSSPGPIQPQHF. The chain employs TRBV15 and TRBJ1-5; D not resolved. The V and J ends lost 3 bases and 7 bases respectively, with 13 bases between them. The CDR3 runs to 14 residues. Germline V CDR1 and CDR2: LNHNV, YYDKDF (reference sequence).

The table lists this clone with a count of one. The V and J genes are TRBV9 and TRBJ1-1; 10 bases match TRBD1. After removal of 3 bases from V and 4 bases from J, the junction contained 9 bases not matched to a gene. The CDR3 has 16 amino acids. Germline CDR1 reads SGDLS; CDR2 reads YYNGEE. Here the CDR3 reads CASSEPTGGAGTEAFF. Here the CDR3 DNA reads TGTGCCAGCAGCGAACCGACAGGGGGCGCGGGCACTGAAGCTTTCTTT. Complete variable domain (other parts from reference TRBV9 and TRBJ1-1): DSGVTQTPKHLITATGQRVTLRCSPRSGDLSVYWYQQSLDQGLQFLIQYYNGEERAKGNILERFSAQQFPDLHSELNLSSLELGDSALYFCASSEPTGGAGTEAFFGQGTRLTVV.

V and J are TRBV28 and TRBJ2-1; no reliable D call. Germline loops: CDR1 MDHEN, CDR2 SYDVKM. Trimming took off 3 bases at V and 4 bases at J, with 7 bases between the two ends. This CDR3 is 13 amino acids long. The CDR3 region has the DNA TGTGCCAGCAGTTTGATTAATTACAATGAGCAGTTCTTC. Its protein product is CASSLINYNEQFF.

This chain uses TRBV4-1 with TRBJ2-5, with 7 bases lining up with TRBD1. The J call may be wrong; the DNA end is better matched by TRBJ2-7. Looked up from germline, CDR1 is MGHRA and CDR2 is YSYEKL. This CDR3 has 16 amino acids. CDR3 DNA sequence: TGCGCCAGCAGCCAAGAGATGGGGACAGTTACCTACGAGCAGTACTTC. Protein product: CASSQEMGTVTYEQYF.

V usage is TRBV5-1 and J usage is TRBJ2-7; D unclear. The CDR3 totals 12 residues. Germline V gene lookup returns CDR1 SGHRS and CDR2 YFSETQ. V lost 2 bases and J lost 3, with 6 bases in between. CDR3 sequence reads: CASSFRDYEQYF. Written as DNA, the CDR3 is TGCGCCAGCAGCTTCCGAGACTACGAGCAGTACTTC. The full variable domain, rest sourced from reference TRBV5-1 and TRBJ2-7, is KAGVTQTPRYLIKTRGQQVTLSCSPISGHRSVSWYQQTPGQGLQFLFEYFSETQRNKGNFPGRFSGRQFSNSRSEMNVSTLELGDSALYLCASSFRDYEQYFGPGTRLTVT.

Of note for this clone: Distinct nucleotide sequences in the sample also encode this CDR3. The chain is built from TRBV5-6 and TRBJ2-7; a possible D gene is TRBD2 (6 bases). The germline CDR1 and CDR2 sequences are SGHDT and YYEEEE. Trimming cost V 0 bases and J 4 bases, with 8 bases left between them. This CDR3 spans 13 amino acids. DNA of the CDR3: TGTGCCAGCAGCTTGGTCCGGGGGTACGAGCAGTACTTC. As protein: CASSLVRGYEQYF.

With respect to this clone: This sample also contains other DNA sequences that code for the same CDR3. This chain connects TRBV19 to TRBJ2-7; D may be TRBD2 (5 bases). With 6 bases removed from V and 1 base from J, the gap between germline ends came to 10 bases. Per germline, CDR1 LNHDA and CDR2 SQIVND (reference sequence). This CDR3 comprises 13 residues. CDR3 sequence (DNA): TGTGCCAGTAGCTTCGGGGTGTCCTACGAGCAGTACTTC. It translates to CASSFGVSYEQYF.

The chain couples TRBV27 to TRBJ2-4; no firm D call. The CDR3 length is 13 residues. The V and J ends lost 5 bases and 0 bases respectively, with 5 bases between them. The germline gives CDR1 MNHEY, CDR2 SMNVEV (reference sequence). For the CDR3, the DNA is TGTGCCAGCAGTCCATTAGCCAAAAACATTCAGTACTTC. It specifies CASSPLAKNIQYF.

The CDR3 loop is CAWSVQGEGTGNTIYF. The CDR3, as DNA: TGTGCCTGGAGTGTACAGGGGGAGGGCACTGGAAACACCATATATTTT. J is TRBJ1-3 and V is TRBV30; the match to TRBD1 covers 8 bases. Unmatched junction bases numbered 6, after V lost 0 bases and J lost 2 bases. Per germline, CDR1 GTSNPN and CDR2 SVGIG (reference sequence). This CDR3 comprises 16 residues.

The CDR3 DNA reads TGTGCCAGTAGTATAGGGGGTACTAGCGGCTACTACGAGCAGTACTTC. Its translation: CASSIGGTSGYYEQYF. The J gene is TRBJ2-7, the V gene TRBV19, with TRBD2 matching over 8 bases. The V gene end was trimmed by 1 base and the J gene end by 3 bases; junction bases not matched to a gene: 8. CDR1 is LNHDA, CDR2 SQIVND, per germline (reference sequence). The CDR3 covers 16 residues.

The rearrangement links TRBV15 to TRBJ1-2, with D possibly TRBD1 on 5 matching bases. The V gene's germline CDR1 is LNHNV and CDR2 YYDKDF (reference sequence). V lost 4 bases, J lost 2 bases, and 14 bases lay in between. This CDR3 is built from 15 residues. CDR3 sequence: CATSKSGGSNYGYTF. The CDR3, as DNA: TGTGCCACCAGCAAATCGGGGGGGTCGAACTATGGCTACACCTTC. Together with reference TRBV15 and TRBJ1-2, the CDR3 gives the full variable domain: DAMVIQNPRYQVTQFGKPVTLSCSQTLNHNVMYWYQQKSSQAPKLLFHYYDKDFNNEADTPDNFQSRRPNTSFCFLDIRSPGLGDTAMYLCATSKSGGSNYGYTFGSGTRLTVV.

V is TRBV6-6 and J is TRBJ1-5; D unresolved. The germline CDR1 and CDR2 sequences are MNHNY and SVGAGI (reference sequence). The CDR3 is 15 amino acids. V lost 1 base and J 3 bases, leaving 10 bases between the germline ends. Here the CDR3 DNA reads TGTGCCAGCAGTTACTGGCCTGGCGACAATCAGCCCCAGCATTTT. This sequence encodes CASSYWPGDNQPQHF.

This chain connects TRBV9 to TRBJ2-5, with 8 bases identical to TRBD2. Germline-derived CDR1 and CDR2 are SGDLS and YYNGEE. The ends lost 3 bases at V and 2 bases at J; junction bases unmatched: 12. This CDR3 has 17 residues. CDR3: CASSEGPGLGTQETQYF. CDR3 coding DNA: TGTGCCAGCAGCGAGGGGCCGGGACTAGGAACACAAGAGACCCAGTACTTC. The full variable domain, its missing parts supplied by reference TRBV9 and TRBJ2-5, is DSGVTQTPKHLITATGQRVTLRCSPRSGDLSVYWYQQSLDQGLQFLIQYYNGEERAKGNILERFSAQQFPDLHSELNLSSLELGDSALYFCASSEGPGLGTQETQYFGPGTRLLVL.

This chain joins TRBV6-5 and TRBJ1-1, with D possibly TRBD1 on 6 matching bases. This CDR3 comprises 15 residues. V was pared by 5 bases and J by 1 base, with 14 bases between. The germline V gene encodes CDR1 MNHEY and CDR2 SVGAGI. The chain's CDR3 is CASSPAGVWNTEAFF. The DNA for the CDR3 is TGTGCCAGCAGTCCCGCAGGGGTTTGGAACACTGAAGCTTTCTTT.

V usage is TRBV28 and J usage is TRBJ2-7; weak D call: TRBD1 (6 bases). Trimming took off 5 bases at V and 0 bases at J, with 17 bases between the two ends. The germline CDR1 and CDR2 sequences are MDHEN and SYDVKM. There are 16 residues in the CDR3. The CDR3 here is CASSHVTGLSSYEQYF. The CDR3 nucleotides are TGTGCCAGCAGTCACGTGACAGGCTTAAGCTCCTACGAGCAGTACTTC.

The V and J genes are TRBV10-3 and TRBJ2-1, with D possibly TRBD1 on 6 matching bases. The length of the CDR3 is 12 residues. Germline lookup yields CDR1 ENHRY and CDR2 SYGVKD. Trimming stripped 7 bases from V and 7 bases from J, with 11 bases between. This CDR3 reads CAIMDSSNEQFF. The CDR3, as DNA: TGTGCCATCATGGACAGCTCAAATGAGCAGTTCTTC.

The V and J genes are TRBV6-6 and TRBJ1-2; 9 positions match TRBD1. Germline V gives CDR1 MNHNY, CDR2 SVGAGI (reference sequence). Losses at the gene ends were 6 bases for V and 4 bases for J; bases not matched to a gene: 3. This CDR3 has 13 amino acids. In DNA, the CDR3 is TGTGCCAGCAGAGACAGGGGGTCCTATGGCTACACCTTC. Translation gives CASRDRGSYGYTF.

The chain uses TRBV2 and TRBJ2-5, with TRBD1 matching over 8 bases. The CDR3 sequence is 14 residues long. CDR1 is SNHLY, CDR2 FYNNEI, per germline. V gave up 3 bases and J gave up 4 bases; unmatched junction bases: 4. The CDR3 nucleotides are TGTGCCAGCAGTGACAGGGGGCCAGGAGAGACCCAGTACTTC. This sequence encodes CASSDRGPGETQYF.

The rearrangement uses TRBV21-1 and TRBJ2-3; the table's D gene call, TRBD1, was not cross checked with the DNA. TRBV21-1 is shown as a pseudogene. The CDR3 has 17 amino acids. The CDR3, as DNA: TGTGCCAGCAGCAAAGGGGGTAGGAACAGGTGCACAGATACGCAGTATTTT. Translated, it gives CASSKGGRNRCTDTQYF.

The gene calls are TRBV29-1 and TRBJ1-2; D is perhaps TRBD1 (5 bases). Germline CDR1 and CDR2: SQVTM and ANQGSEA. V lost 3 bases to trimming and J lost 6 bases, with 5 bases between them. The CDR3 length is 10 residues. CDR3: CSVEGDGYTF. DNA for the CDR3: TGCAGCGTTGAGGGGGATGGCTACACCTTC.

J is TRBJ1-2 and V is TRBV5-3; no firm D call. TRBV5-3 is marked as an open reading frame, function uncertain. The length of the CDR3 is 13 residues. With 0 bases removed from V and 8 bases from J, the gap between germline ends came to 11 bases. The CDR3 bases are TGTGCCAGAAGCTTGGACCAGCCACGCGGCTACACCTTC. This gives the protein CARSLDQPRGYTF.

The rearrangement joins TRBV7-8 to TRBJ1-3, with D possibly matching TRBD1 (5 bases). CDR1 and CDR2 (germline): SGHVS, FQNEAQ. The CDR3 contains 16 residues. Trimming stripped 5 bases from V and 0 bases from J, with 14 bases between. CDR3 region: CASSPGGYPSGNTIYF. CDR3 DNA: TGTGCCAGCAGCCCGGGGGGGTATCCCTCTGGAAACACCATATATTTT.

The V call is TRBV28, the J call TRBJ2-7; 11 nucleotides agree with TRBD2. V dropped 7 bases and J dropped 7; count of bases not matched to a gene: 9. The CDR3 sequence is 14 residues long. From germline, CDR1 is MDHEN and CDR2 SYDVKM. In nucleotides, the CDR3 is TGTGCCAGCACCTTAGCGGGAGGGGAGGGTGAGCAGTACTTC. It specifies CASTLAGGEGEQYF.

The chain recombines TRBV7-9 with TRBJ2-5; 9 bases fit TRBD1. Germline V gives CDR1 SEHNR, CDR2 FQNEAQ (reference sequence). The CDR3 is 15 residues long. With V trimmed by 3 bases and J by 1 base, 3 bases remained unmatched. CDR3 DNA: TGTGCCAGCAGCTTTAACAGGGGGCGCCAAGAGACCCAGTACTTC. Translation gives CASSFNRGRQETQYF.

V is TRBV6-4 and J is TRBJ1-3, with 7 bases identical to TRBD1. The CDR3 is made up of 17 amino acids. Germline CDR1 MRHNA, CDR2 SNTAGT. V gave up 7 bases and J gave up 3 bases; unmatched junction bases: 15. In nucleotides, the CDR3 is TGTGCCAGCATAATAACAGGGGACCCCAACAATGGAAACACCATATATTTT. This sequence encodes CASIITGDPNNGNTIYF.

The chain uses TRBV7-6 and TRBJ1-1; D not resolved. This CDR3 spans 12 amino acids. Germline V CDR1 and CDR2: SGHVS, FNYEAQ. Trimming removed 0 bases at V and 7 bases at J, with 6 bases between. The CDR3 DNA is TGTGCCAGCAGCTTAGCGTCAGGTGAAGCTTTCTTT. Translated: CASSLASGEAFF.

This clone has only one observation. V usage is TRBV5-1 and J usage is TRBJ2-7; the match to TRBD1 covers 7 bases. Unmatched junction bases numbered 13, after V lost 4 bases and J lost 6 bases. The CDR3 has 15 residues. The germline V gene encodes CDR1 SGHRS and CDR2 YFSETQ. CDR3 protein: CASSDEGGYPAEQYF. As DNA, the CDR3 is TGCGCCAGCAGCGACGAAGGGGGCTACCCAGCCGAGCAGTACTTC. Supplemented by reference TRBV5-1 and TRBJ2-7, the full variable domain reads KAGVTQTPRYLIKTRGQQVTLSCSPISGHRSVSWYQQTPGQGLQFLFEYFSETQRNKGNFPGRFSGRQFSNSRSEMNVSTLELGDSALYLCASSDEGGYPAEQYFGPGTRLTVT.